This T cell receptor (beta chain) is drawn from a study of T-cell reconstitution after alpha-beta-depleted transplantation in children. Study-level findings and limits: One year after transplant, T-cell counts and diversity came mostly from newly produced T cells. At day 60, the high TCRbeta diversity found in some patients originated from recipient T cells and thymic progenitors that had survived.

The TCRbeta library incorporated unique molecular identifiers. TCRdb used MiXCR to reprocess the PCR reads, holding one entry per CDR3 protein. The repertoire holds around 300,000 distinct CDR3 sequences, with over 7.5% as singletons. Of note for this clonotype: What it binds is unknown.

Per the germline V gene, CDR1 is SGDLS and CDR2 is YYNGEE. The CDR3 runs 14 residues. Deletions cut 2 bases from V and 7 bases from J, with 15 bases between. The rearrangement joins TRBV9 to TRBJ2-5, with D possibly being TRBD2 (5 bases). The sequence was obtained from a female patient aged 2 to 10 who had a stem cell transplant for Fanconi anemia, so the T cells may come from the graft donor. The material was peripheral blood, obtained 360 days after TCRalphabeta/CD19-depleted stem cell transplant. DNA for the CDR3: TGTGCCAGCAGCGTTACAACTAGTAAGGGGACCCAGTACTTC. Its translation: CASSVTTSKGTQYF.